One and the same sample provided the 5 T cell receptor beta chains below, sequenced in a study of post-analysis software for immune sequencing data. Unique molecular identifiers had been added to the TCR beta cDNA libraries. Each CDR3 protein gets one entry after TCRdb re-called the PCR reads with MiXCR. The profile shows hundreds of thousands of distinct CDR3 sequences, about 40% of them singletons. No cognate antigen is known for these TCRs. Study-wide results and limits: When patients were compared with controls, a handful of TRBV segments were more frequent, TRBV5-6, TRBV5-1 and TRBV20-1 among them.

Sequencing was carried out using blood. The receptors were sampled from a girl aged 5-17 years with multiple sclerosis.

The chain couples TRBV24-1 to TRBJ2-1, with a weak D call TRBD1 (6 bases). V dropped 0 bases and J dropped 6 bases, with 17 bases sitting between them. Germline CDR1 reads KGHDR; CDR2 reads SFDVKD. The CDR3 loop spans 17 amino acids. Here the CDR3 reads CATSDLFRQGPPNEQFF. CDR3 nucleotide sequence: TGTGCCACCAGTGATTTGTTCCGCCAGGGGCCGCCCAATGAGCAGTTCTTC.

This chain joins TRBV4-2 and TRBJ2-1; 7 positions agree with TRBD2. V lost 0 bases, J lost 0 bases, and 5 bases stayed unmatched. CDR3 length: 17 amino acids. The germline V gene encodes CDR1 LGHNA and CDR2 YNFKEQ. The CDR3 region is CASSQEQSGVSYNEQFF. The CDR3 DNA reads as TGTGCCAGCAGCCAAGAACAAAGCGGGGTCTCCTACAATGAGCAGTTCTTC.

There are many counts of this clonotype. The CDR3 nucleotides are TGCGCCAGCAGCCAAGGTCAGCGGGGGTCCGTTCAGTACTTC. Its translation is CASSQGQRGSVQYF. The chain combines TRBV4-1 with TRBJ2-4; TRBD2 matches at 8 bases. Germline lookup yields CDR1 MGHRA and CDR2 YSYEKL. V trimming: 1 base; J trimming: 11 bases; junction bases outside the gene matches: 7. The CDR3 is 14 residues long.

This clonotype was found a few times. CDR3 loop: CASSTGRGYTF. Written as DNA, the CDR3 is TGTGCCAGCAGTACGGGTCGGGGCTACACCTTC. The V and J genes are TRBV27 and TRBJ1-2; D unclear. The CDR3 runs 11 residues. Looked up from germline, CDR1 is MNHEY and CDR2 is SMNVEV (reference sequence). Trimming removed 5 bases from V and 8 bases from J, with 9 bases in between.

This clonotype was seen only a few times. The chain combines TRBV5-1 with TRBJ2-1, with 7 positions matching TRBD1. CDR1 and CDR2 (germline): SGHRS, YFSETQ. V shed 4 bases, J shed 9 bases, and the junction held 13 bases outside the gene matches. The CDR3 loop spans 15 amino acids. DNA for the CDR3: TGCGCCAGCAGCATGAACAGTTACAGACAGGGTGAGCAGTTCTTC. As protein: CASSMNSYRQGEQFF.